The next 28 T cell receptor beta chains were all read from a single sample in a study of blood T cell repertoires in COVID-19. Some clones are missing from TCRdb's copy, which holds only in-frame ones; the method was immunoSEQ multiplex PCR. The sample lists approximately 160,000 clones, about four fifths occurring once. Sequences were obtained from peripheral blood. The origin of the receptors is a man aged 18 to 29 with active or convalescent COVID-19.

CDR3 DNA: TGTGCCAGCAGTGAGGACGGACAGGGCACAGATACGCAGTATTTT. It specifies CASSEDGQGTDTQYF. J is TRBJ2-3 and V is TRBV2; 7 bases map to TRBD1. Germline V lookup: CDR1 SNHLY, CDR2 FYNNEI. The CDR3 runs to 15 residues. With V trimmed by 3 bases and J by 1 base, 4 bases remained unmatched. Combining the CDR3 with reference TRBV2 and TRBJ2-3 gives the whole variable domain EPEVTQTPSHQVTQMGQEVILRCVPISNHLYFYWYRQILGQKVEFLVSFYNNEISEKSEIFDDQFSVERPDGSNFTLKIRSTKLEDSAMYFCASSEDGQGTDTQYFGPGTRLTVL.

This clone was observed a handful of times. V gene TRBV6-4 combines with J gene TRBJ2-2, with D unclear. The germline V gene encodes CDR1 MRHNA and CDR2 SNTAGT. The CDR3 is 13 residues long. V lost 4 bases and J lost 1, with 4 bases in between. The CDR3 loop reads CASSAGNTGELFF. The CDR3 region has the DNA TGTGCCAGCAGTGCAGGGAACACCGGGGAGCTGTTTTTT.

The V call is TRBV19, the J call TRBJ2-7; maybe TRBD1 (6 bases). This CDR3 spans 17 amino acids. CDR1 and CDR2 from the germline V gene are LNHDA and SQIVND (reference sequence). The V end was cut by 4 bases, the J end by 0 bases, with 19 bases between. CDR3 sequence reads: CASSRKPTGTSSYEQYF. Here the CDR3 DNA reads TGTGCCAGTAGTAGAAAGCCCACCGGGACAAGCTCCTACGAGCAGTACTTC.

This chain links TRBV30 with TRBJ1-4, with 8 bases aligning to TRBD1. Germline assignment: CDR1 GTSNPN and CDR2 SVGIG (reference sequence). The CDR3 runs 13 residues. With 0 bases clipped from V and 10 bases from J, the junction kept 4 bases outside the gene matches. CDR3: CAWSVGRGLKLFF. As DNA, the CDR3 is TGTGCCTGGAGTGTGGGCAGGGGGCTAAAACTGTTTTTT. The variable domain in full, completed from reference TRBV30 and TRBJ1-4, reads SQTIHQWPATLVQPVGSPLSLECTVEGTSNPNLYWYRQAAGRGLQLLFYSVGIGQISSEVPQNLSASRPQDRQFILSSKKLLLSDSGFYLCAWSVGRGLKLFFGSGTQLSVL.

The chain is built from TRBV7-9 and TRBJ2-3; D perhaps matches TRBD1 (6 bases). CDR3 size: 12 residues. The germline gives CDR1 SEHNR, CDR2 FQNEAQ (reference sequence). V was trimmed by 8 bases and J by 4 bases, leaving 10 bases between them. The CDR3 DNA sequence: TGTGCCAGCGAACAGGGTGCAGATACGCAGTATTTT. This gives the protein CASEQGADTQYF.

V gene TRBV7-2 combines with J gene TRBJ2-5; TRBD1 aligns across 9 bases. This CDR3 contains 13 residues. Germline V gives CDR1 SGHTA, CDR2 FQGNSA. V dropped 5 bases and J dropped 5; count of bases not matched to a gene: 3. CDR3 loop: CASSQDRGETQYF. The CDR3 nucleotides are TGTGCCAGCAGCCAGGACAGGGGTGAGACCCAGTACTTC.

The V and J genes are TRBV30 and TRBJ2-1; TRBD2 matches at 11 bases. J was trimmed by 0 bases and V by 1 base; bases with no gene match: 8. Germline lookup yields CDR1 GTSNPN and CDR2 SVGIG (reference sequence). The CDR3 contains 18 residues. The CDR3 nucleotides are TGTGCCTGGAGTGGGACTAGCGGGCCGTACTCCTCCTACAATGAGCAGTTCTTC. Protein sequence: CAWSGTSGPYSSYNEQFF.

The chain recombines TRBV30 with TRBJ2-2, with D tentatively TRBD2 (5 bases). Germline CDR1 GTSNPN, CDR2 SVGIG (reference sequence). CDR3 size: 14 residues. Trimming shortened V by 5 bases and J by 2 bases, and 12 bases separated the two germline ends. CDR3 in amino acids: CAWAESGNTGELFF. DNA for the CDR3: TGTGCCTGGGCCGAGTCGGGAAACACCGGGGAGCTGTTTTTT. Complete variable domain (other parts from reference TRBV30 and TRBJ2-2): SQTIHQWPATLVQPVGSPLSLECTVEGTSNPNLYWYRQAAGRGLQLLFYSVGIGQISSEVPQNLSASRPQDRQFILSSKKLLLSDSGFYLCAWAESGNTGELFFGEGSRLTVL.

The V and J genes are TRBV27 and TRBJ2-7, with TRBD1 matching 11 bases. The V segment lost 8 bases and the J segment 2 bases; nucleotides outside the gene matches: 17. The germline V gene has CDR1 MNHEY and CDR2 SMNVEV (reference sequence). The CDR3 consists of 18 residues. CDR3 protein: CASPGQGASPCQTYEQYF. The CDR3 DNA reads TGTGCCAGCCCCGGACAGGGGGCCTCTCCTTGCCAAACCTACGAGCAGTACTTC.

DNA of the CDR3: TGTGCCAGTAGTACCCTTGACAGGGGGAAAAATCAGCCCCAGCATTTT. Amino acid sequence: CASSTLDRGKNQPQHF. The chain has TRBV19 and TRBJ1-5, with TRBD1 matching over 9 bases. V was clipped by 4 bases and J by 4 bases; unmatched bases: 8. The CDR3 is 16 amino acids. Germline loops: CDR1 LNHDA, CDR2 SQIVND (reference sequence).

The sample holds a few counts of this clone. CDR3 sequence: CASSLVRSSGGTDTQYF. CDR3 sequence (DNA): TGTGCCAGCAGCTTAGTGCGGAGTAGCGGGGGTACAGATACGCAGTATTTT. The rearrangement links TRBV7-8 to TRBJ2-3, with 9 bases aligning to TRBD2. Per the germline V gene, CDR1 is SGHVS and CDR2 is FQNEAQ. V was pared by 1 base and J by 3 bases, with 8 bases of the junction left unmatched. The CDR3 contains 17 residues. Drawing the rest from reference TRBV7-8 and TRBJ2-3, the complete variable domain is GAGVSQSPRYKVAKRGQDVALRCDPISGHVSLFWYQQALGQGPEFLTYFQNEAQLDKSGLPSDRFFAERPEGSVSTLKIQRTQQEDSAVYLCASSLVRSSGGTDTQYFGPGTRLTVL.

This clone has only a few counts. The chain recombines TRBV27 with TRBJ2-7; 12 bases line up with TRBD2. Germline V lookup: CDR1 MNHEY, CDR2 SMNVEV (reference sequence). After removal of 7 bases from V and 2 bases from J, the junction contained 6 bases not matched to a gene. The CDR3 is 15 amino acids. The CDR3 loop reads CASTYLAGGTYEQYF. Written as DNA, the CDR3 is TGTGCCAGCACCTACCTAGCGGGAGGGACCTACGAGCAGTACTTC.

The chain has TRBV5-1 and TRBJ2-7, with TRBD1 matching 9 bases. The CDR3 loop spans 16 amino acids. Germline trimming cut 5 bases from V and 2 bases from J; bases unmatched to any gene: 11. The germline gives CDR1 SGHRS, CDR2 YFSETQ. CDR3 in amino acids: CASREVVGQGPYEQYF. The CDR3 DNA follows: TGCGCCAGCAGGGAGGTCGTGGGACAGGGCCCCTACGAGCAGTACTTC.

The rearrangement links TRBV4-1 to TRBJ2-3; TRBD1 might be the D (6 bases). Germline values: CDR1 MGHRA, CDR2 YSYEKL. The CDR3 covers 17 residues. V was trimmed by 4 bases and J by 3 bases, leaving 20 bases between them. Here the CDR3 reads CASSLTGVGATTDTQYF. CDR3 DNA sequence: TGCGCCAGCAGCCTAACAGGCGTGGGGGCAACAACAGATACGCAGTATTTT.

The chain recombines TRBV7-9 with TRBJ2-6, with TRBD1 identical over 9 bases. The CDR3 loop spans 18 amino acids. After removal of 5 bases from V and 5 bases from J, the junction contained 13 bases not matched to a gene. CDR1 is SEHNR, CDR2 FQNEAQ, per germline (reference sequence). Here the CDR3 reads CASSPAGQGLYWANVLTF. CDR3 DNA sequence: TGTGCCAGCAGCCCAGCGGGACAGGGCCTTTACTGGGCCAACGTCCTGACTTTC. Full variable domain (rest looked up from reference TRBV7-9 and TRBJ2-6): DTGVSQNPRHKITKRGQNVTFRCDPISEHNRLYWYRQTLGQGPEFLTYFQNEAQLEKSRLLSDRFSAERPKGSFSTLEIQRTEQGDSAMYLCASSPAGQGLYWANVLTFGAGSRLTVL.

The CDR3 nucleotides are TGCGCCAGCAGCCCGACCGGGACAGGGCTGAACACTGAAGCTTTCTTT. It specifies CASSPTGTGLNTEAFF. The gene calls are TRBV5-1 and TRBJ1-1; 9 bases fit TRBD1. The CDR3 extends over 16 amino acids. V gave up 4 bases and J gave up 0 bases; unmatched junction bases: 7. Germline-derived CDR1 and CDR2 are SGHRS and YFSETQ.

J is TRBJ2-7 and V is TRBV7-9, with 7 bases matching TRBD2. V gave up 8 bases and J gave up 6 bases; unmatched junction bases: 10. Germline V gene lookup returns CDR1 SEHNR and CDR2 FQNEAQ (reference sequence). There are 13 residues in the CDR3. CDR3 DNA sequence: TGTGCCAGCCGCGGGGGAGGTTGGAGCGAGCAGTACTTC. It codes for CASRGGGWSEQYF.

The gene calls are TRBV9 and TRBJ2-3; 7 bases fit TRBD1. The germline gives CDR1 SGDLS, CDR2 YYNGEE. With V trimmed by 5 bases and J by 2 bases, 8 bases remained unmatched. CDR3 length equals 15 residues. Written as DNA, the CDR3 is TGTGCCAGCAGTTCCGGACAGGCAAACACAGATACGCAGTATTTT. This codes for CASSSGQANTDTQYF.

The CDR3 DNA follows: TGTGCCAGCAGTGAACAAGTACTAGCTATGAGCTCCTACAATGAGCAGTTCTTC. This encodes CASSEQVLAMSSYNEQFF. The V gene is TRBV2, the J gene TRBJ2-1; maybe TRBD2 (6 bases). Between the trimmed V and J ends, which lost 2 bases and 0 bases, there was a span of 17 bases. Germline lookup yields CDR1 SNHLY and CDR2 FYNNEI. This CDR3 spans 18 amino acids.

This clone came up a few times. This chain links TRBV7-2 with TRBJ2-7; 8 nucleotides line up with TRBD2. The J segment lost 2 bases and the V segment lost 5 bases, leaving 11 bases of the junction unmatched. CDR3 size: 16 residues. From germline, CDR1 is SGHTA and CDR2 FQGNSA. The CDR3 here is CASSEIPLAGAYEQYF. CDR3 DNA sequence: TGTGCCAGCAGCGAGATCCCCCTAGCGGGCGCCTACGAGCAGTACTTC.

The gene calls are TRBV3-1 (or the pseudogene TRBV3-2) and TRBJ2-3; 8 bases map to TRBD2. This CDR3 has 13 residues. Trimming removed 4 bases from V and 6 bases from J; junction bases left unmatched: 3. CDR1 is LGHDT and CDR2 is YNNKEL in the germline V gene (reference sequence). The CDR3 DNA is TGTGCCAGCAGCCGGCGGGGGGAGGATACGCAGTATTTT. Protein: CASSRRGEDTQYF.

The chain links TRBV28 to TRBJ2-6, with D perhaps TRBD1 (6 bases). The germline V gene encodes CDR1 MDHEN and CDR2 SYDVKM. Trimming shortened V by 4 bases and J by 4 bases, and 11 bases separated the two germline ends. There are 15 residues in the CDR3. CDR3: CASSSPTGGANVLTF. The CDR3 DNA reads TGTGCCAGCAGTTCCCCTACAGGGGGGGCCAACGTCCTGACTTTC.

This clone came up once. V gene TRBV19 combines with J gene TRBJ2-7; 12 bases fit TRBD1. In germline, CDR1 is LNHDA, CDR2 SQIVND (reference sequence). The CDR3 extends over 15 amino acids. Losses at the gene ends were 0 bases for V and 5 bases for J; bases not matched to a gene: 2. CDR3 nucleotides: TGTGCCAGTAGTATAGATGGGACAGGGGGCGACGAGCAGTACTTC. It yields the protein CASSIDGTGGDEQYF.

The rearrangement uses TRBV7-2 and TRBJ1-2, with 7 bases matching TRBD1. The germline CDR1 and CDR2 sequences are SGHTA and FQGNSA. The CDR3 covers 16 residues. Trimming at V came to 1 base and at J to 5 bases, leaving 10 bases not matched to a gene. The CDR3 region has the DNA TGTGCCAGCAGCTTAGGACAGGGAGGAAGGGGTTATGGCTACACCTTC. Protein product: CASSLGQGGRGYGYTF.

This sequence joins TRBV3-1 (or the pseudogene TRBV3-2) and TRBJ2-1, with D possibly being TRBD2 (6 bases). The CDR3 sequence is 14 residues long. Trimming shortened V by 7 bases and J by 10 bases, and 20 bases separated the two germline ends. Germline values: CDR1 LGHDT, CDR2 YNNKEL (reference sequence). The CDR3, as DNA: TGTGCCAGCACTCAGGTAGGGAGGCGCAACGAGCAGTTCTTC. Encoded protein: CASTQVGRRNEQFF.

The chain employs TRBV28 and TRBJ2-7; 10 bases agree with TRBD2. Germline V gene lookup returns CDR1 MDHEN and CDR2 SYDVKM. V lost 6 bases, J lost 7 bases, and 12 bases stayed unmatched. This CDR3 comprises 15 residues. CDR3 residues: CASRPALAGVLEQYF. The CDR3 nucleotides read TGTGCCAGCAGACCCGCCCTAGCGGGAGTTTTAGAGCAGTACTTC.

The CDR3 bases are TGTGCCAGTAGACAGGTCTATAATTCACCCCTCCACTTT. This gives the protein CASRQVYNSPLHF. V is TRBV19 and J is TRBJ1-6; weak D call: TRBD1 (5 bases). The CDR3 runs to 13 residues. CDR1 and CDR2 from the germline V gene are LNHDA and SQIVND (reference sequence). V shed 6 bases and J shed 3 bases, with 6 bases lying between them.

In this sample, this clone turned up a few times. The V call is TRBV4-1, the J call TRBJ1-5; no definite D call. The CDR3 is made up of 19 amino acids. Germline V gene data show CDR1 as MGHRA and CDR2 as YSYEKL. V was cut by 4 bases and J by 0 bases, with 22 bases left in between. The CDR3: CASSPTRQHTDYSNQPQHF. The CDR3 DNA follows: TGCGCCAGCAGCCCAACACGACAACACACCGATTATAGCAATCAGCCCCAGCATTTT.